This T cell receptor beta chain was sequenced during a study of T cell repertoires in cytomegalovirus infection. Across the whole study: An indication of both CMV infection and matching HLA type came from public TCR beta signatures.

This clonotype was picked up many times. What it recognizes is unknown. TCRdb recomputed calls from the reads with MiXCR, one row per CDR3 protein. Among roughly 80,000 distinct CDR3 sequences listed, roughly 25% were seen once. The CDR3 is 15 residues long. The V gene lost 2 bases and the J gene lost 2 bases, with 13 bases spanning the gap. Germline CDR1 is MNHEY and CDR2 is SVGEGT. The sequences come from CD8+ T cells from cultured PBMCs, collected from culture after CMV antigen stimulation. The origin of this receptor is a human donor in good health (CMV status not recorded). Some clones in this sample may be carry-over from other donors' samples. This chain uses TRBV6-2 or TRBV6-3 with TRBJ2-7; possible D gene TRBD1, 5 bases. The CDR3 sequence: CASSYPDKITYEQYF. The CDR3 nucleotides read TGTGCCAGCAGTTACCCGGACAAGATAACCTACGAGCAGTACTTC.